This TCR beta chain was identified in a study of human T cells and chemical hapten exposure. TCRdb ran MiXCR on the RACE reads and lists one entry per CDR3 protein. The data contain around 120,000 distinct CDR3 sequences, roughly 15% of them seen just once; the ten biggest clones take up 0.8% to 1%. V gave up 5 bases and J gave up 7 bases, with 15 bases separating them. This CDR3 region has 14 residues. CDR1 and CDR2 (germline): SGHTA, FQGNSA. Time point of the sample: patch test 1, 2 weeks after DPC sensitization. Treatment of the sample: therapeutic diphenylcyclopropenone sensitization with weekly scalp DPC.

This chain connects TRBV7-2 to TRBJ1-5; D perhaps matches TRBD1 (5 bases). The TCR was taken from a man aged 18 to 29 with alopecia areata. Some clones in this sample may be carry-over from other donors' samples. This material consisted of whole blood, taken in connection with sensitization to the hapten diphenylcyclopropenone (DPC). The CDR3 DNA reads TGTGCCAGCAGCCCAGTTGGGGGGGAGCAGCCCCAGCATTTT. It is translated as CASSPVGGEQPQHF.